This TCR beta chain is drawn from a study of chemoradiotherapy in HPV16-positive cancers (dated by TCRdb to the early 2020s). Regarding the complete study: Functional T-cell assays on cells from two HPV16-positive patients defined candidate HPV-specific T-cell clones and common TCR motifs. The candidate HPV-specific TCRs and motifs were then tracked in TCR repertoires from 86 patients with HPV-related cancers. The study set out to ask whether T-cell immunity against the HPV oncoproteins E6 and E7 changes over the course of chemoradiotherapy and whether that immunity affects survival.

The paper's findings and limits, for the study overall: Expansion of candidate HPV-specific clones and E7-related TCR motifs was observed in the tumor microenvironment during treatment, whereas no such expansion was observed for non-HPV-specific T cells. The functional definition of HPV-specific T cells was derived from only two HPV16-positive patients, and the survival association was reported for HPV16-positive patients. Among HPV16-positive patients, expansion of HPV-responsive T cells during chemoradiotherapy was associated with better recurrence-free survival.

Libraries were made using the immunoSEQ multiplex PCR assay. The immuneACCESS repertoire file appears here via TCRdb, limited to in-frame rearrangements. These files lack a portion of the clones; in checked studies, under half of the deficit traces to unresolved V genes, and the cause of the others is not known. The sample data list around 5,000 clones, and around 86% of these were observed just once. About 2% of the sample is taken by the ten largest. Its CDR3 holds 14 amino acids, cysteine through phenylalanine. The sequence is cut down to CDR3 DNA, 42 bases in frame from base 1. V and J are truncated by 5 bases and 3 bases respectively, leaving an intervening sequence of 10 bases. The germline V gene (reference sequence) sets CDR1 to SEHNR and CDR2 to FQNEAQ. Note on this clone: Its antigen remains undetermined. No much larger clone is present one base from it, and per-base qualities are unavailable.

Repertoires were sampled multiple times during chemoradiotherapy, which allowed clonal expansion in the tumor microenvironment to be followed. The starting material was tumor tissue, obtained from a patient who underwent chemoradiotherapy. The chain is made from TRBV7-9 and TRBJ2-2; a weak D assignment points to TRBD2 (6 bases agree). The origin of this receptor is a human donor with HPV-associated anogenital cancer. This receptor carries the CDR3 CASSPWGDTGELFF. The nucleotide sequence reads TGTGCCAGCAGCCCCTGGGGGGACACCGGGGAGCTGTTTTTT. This CDR3, with the reference TRBV7-9 and TRBJ2-2 proteins standing in past its ends, gives the full variable domain DTGVSQNPRHKITKRGQNVTFRCDPISEHNRLYWYRQTLGQGPEFLTYFQNEAQLEKSRLLSDRFSAERPKGSFSTLEIQRTEQGDSAMYLCASSPWGDTGELFFGEGSRLTVL.